This T cell receptor (beta chain) was recorded in a study of control samples from healthy donors and cancer patients. Germline V CDR1 and CDR2: SEHNR, FQNEAQ (reference sequence). The length of the CDR3 is 14 residues. Trimming took 2 bases from V and 1 from J, leaving 8 bases between them. Some clones are missing from TCRdb's copy, which holds only in-frame ones; the method was immunoSEQ multiplex PCR. The sample carries over 90,000 clones, roughly 91% recorded once. The sequencing sample was made of PBMCs. V is TRBV7-9 and J is TRBJ2-5; D remains unclear. The receptor's source is a man in his fifties or sixties with lung cancer. CDR3 DNA: TGTGCCAGCAGCTTAAGTGGTGGCCAAGAGACCCAGTACTTC. It is translated as CASSLSGGQETQYF. Combining the CDR3 with reference TRBV7-9 and TRBJ2-5 gives the whole variable domain DTGVSQNPRHKITKRGQNVTFRCDPISEHNRLYWYRQTLGQGPEFLTYFQNEAQLEKSRLLSDRFSAERPKGSFSTLEIQRTEQGDSAMYLCASSLSGGQETQYFGPGTRLLVL.